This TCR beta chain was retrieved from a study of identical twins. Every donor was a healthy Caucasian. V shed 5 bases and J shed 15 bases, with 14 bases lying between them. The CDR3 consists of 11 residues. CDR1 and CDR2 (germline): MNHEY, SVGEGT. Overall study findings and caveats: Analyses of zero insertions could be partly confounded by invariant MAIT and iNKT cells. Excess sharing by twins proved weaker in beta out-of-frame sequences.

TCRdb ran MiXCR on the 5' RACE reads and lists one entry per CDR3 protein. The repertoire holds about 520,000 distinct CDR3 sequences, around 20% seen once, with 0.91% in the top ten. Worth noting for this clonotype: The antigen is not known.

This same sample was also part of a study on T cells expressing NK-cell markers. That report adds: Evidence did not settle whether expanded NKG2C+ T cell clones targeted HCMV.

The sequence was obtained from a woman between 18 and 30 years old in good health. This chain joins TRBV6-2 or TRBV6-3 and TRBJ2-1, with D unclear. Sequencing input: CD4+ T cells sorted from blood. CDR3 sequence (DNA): TGTGCCAGCAGTCATCCCGAGAACCGGTTCTTC. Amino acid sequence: CASSHPENRFF.